This T cell receptor (beta chain) was recovered during a study of T cell responses to AZD1222 COVID-19 vaccine. Notes on the study in general: The reported proportion of spike-specific TCRs targeting unmutated variant regions was nearly half. Without day 14 samples, only post-peak T cell repertoires were studied.

Sequencing was performed with immunoSEQ multiplex PCR; in TCRdb, only in-frame clones are kept and a portion is missing. This table has roughly 80,000 clones, around 89% appearing once. As regards this clone: The antigen is not known.

The germline gives CDR1 SGHAT, CDR2 FQNNGV. This CDR3 spans 16 amino acids. The ends lost 2 bases at V and 5 bases at J; junction bases unmatched: 9. V gene TRBV11-2 combines with J gene TRBJ2-5; 9 nucleotides line up with TRBD2. Specimen: peripheral blood, collected on day 0 of MenACWY control vaccination. This clonotype was obtained from an adult in good health. CDR3 coding DNA: TGTGCCAGCAGCTTAAGGGCTAGCGGGAAAAAGGAGACCCAGTACTTC. It translates to CASSLRASGKKETQYF.